This paragraph reports one T cell receptor beta chain. Its specificity is not known. The V segment lost 0 bases and the J segment 6 bases; nucleotides outside the gene matches: 5. The CDR3 consists of 13 residues. CDR1 and CDR2 from the germline V gene are GTSNPN and SVGIG (reference sequence). The data stem from a study of cytotoxic CD8 clonotypes in ibrutinib-treated CLL. For the study at large: On average, each sample had some 260,000 productive templates and under 95,000 productive rearrangements.

Study conclusions and caveats: Public clonotypes were seen rarely and were contracted or stable on treatment.

Clones were read by immunoSEQ multiplex PCR, and TCRdb kept only the in-frame ones, dropping some. The sample shows 150,000 to 200,000 clones, about 72% of them seen only once. The rearrangement links TRBV30 to TRBJ2-7; 7 bases align to TRBD2. Sequenced material: PBMCs, taken after 24 months of ibrutinib treatment. This sequence originates from a human donor with chronic lymphocytic leukemia. In DNA form, the CDR3 reads TGTGCCTGGAGTGTATCGGGAGGAGGCGAGCAGTACTTC. This codes for CAWSVSGGGEQYF.